This record concerns one T cell receptor beta chain sequence. The clone's antigen remains unknown. Within one base of it there is no much larger clone, and no base qualities were kept. The library was generated by 5' RACE. Instrument on record: NextSeq 500. Unique molecular identifiers were attached to individual cDNA molecules in the TCR library protocol so that sequencing error and PCR bias could be corrected. Sequencing covered both TCR alpha and beta chains, and within each sample the abundances of alpha and beta sequences were tightly co-correlated. For the original study's pipeline: Decombinator V4 was used to annotate TCR sequences for V gene, J gene and CDR3. TCRs were defined as expanded if a significant change between any two time points was detected under a Poisson model with p below 0.0001. TCR abundances were normalised to the total number of TCRs sequenced per sample and were expressed as counts per million. MAIT TCRs were defined by TRAV1-2 paired with TRAJ12, TRAJ20 or TRAJ33, and iNKT TCRs by TRAV10 paired with TRAJ18. VDJdb, accessed 1 November 2021, was searched for CMV, EBV and SARS-CoV-2 annotated TCRs, excluding TCRs annotated for multiple antigens. TCRdb trimmed the raw reads at Q25, called clones with MiXCR and kept productive beta chains. CDR3 protein duplicates are merged, each entry listing the most common genes and DNA. The V and J calls come from TCRdb's annotation, not from the publication. The sample profile shows some 54,000 distinct CDR3 sequences; 10% of them were found once. The ten largest account for approximately 9% of the sample.

These data belong to a study of early T cells in non-severe SARS-CoV-2 infection (dated by TCRdb to the early 2020s). Concerning the study at large: TCR sequencing used bulk RNA from unsorted whole blood, so alpha and beta chains could not be paired.

Set within a cohort of healthcare workers in London, UK, this nested case-control study involved weekly PCR testing of nasopharyngeal swabs along with blood sampling. Healthcare workers were recruited between 23 and 31 March 2020, during the week of the UK lockdown, and were followed weekly for up to about 15 weeks. The germline V gene yields SGHRS for CDR1 and YFSETQ for CDR2. The CDR3 holds 11 amino acids from the cysteine to the phenylalanine. Only CDR3 DNA remains: 33 bases, in frame from the first base. V is cut by 1 base and J by 4 bases, and the space between the germline ends is 3 bases. The research as a whole found: VDJdb matching was skewed toward anti-spike CD8 responses and likely underestimated virus-specific expansions, missing private and CD4 specificities.

The receptor was isolated from an adult who was a healthcare worker with PCR-confirmed SARS-CoV-2 infection or an uninfected control (not recorded which). The sequenced material came from whole blood. The chain employs TRBV5-1 and TRBJ2-7; no D segment can be confidently identified. Here is the DNA: TGCGCCAGCAGCTTGTGGTACGAGCAGTACTTC. It codes for CASSLWYEQYF. The full variable domain, with segments outside the CDR3 supplied by the reference TRBV5-1 and TRBJ2-7 proteins, appears as KAGVTQTPRYLIKTRGQQVTLSCSPISGHRSVSWYQQTPGQGLQFLFEYFSETQRNKGNFPGRFSGRQFSNSRSEMNVSTLELGDSALYLCASSLWYEQYFGPGTRLTVT.